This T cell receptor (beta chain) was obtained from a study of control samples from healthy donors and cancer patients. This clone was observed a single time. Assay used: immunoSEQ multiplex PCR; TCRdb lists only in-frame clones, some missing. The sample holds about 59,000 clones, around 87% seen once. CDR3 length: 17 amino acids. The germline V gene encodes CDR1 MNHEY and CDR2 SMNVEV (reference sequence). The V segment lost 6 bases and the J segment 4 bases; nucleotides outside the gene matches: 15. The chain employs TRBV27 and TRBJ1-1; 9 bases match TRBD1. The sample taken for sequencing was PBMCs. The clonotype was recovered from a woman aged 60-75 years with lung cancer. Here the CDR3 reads CASRLIMGQGGSTEAFF. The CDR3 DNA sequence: TGTGCCAGCAGATTAATCATGGGACAGGGAGGTAGCACTGAAGCTTTCTTT.